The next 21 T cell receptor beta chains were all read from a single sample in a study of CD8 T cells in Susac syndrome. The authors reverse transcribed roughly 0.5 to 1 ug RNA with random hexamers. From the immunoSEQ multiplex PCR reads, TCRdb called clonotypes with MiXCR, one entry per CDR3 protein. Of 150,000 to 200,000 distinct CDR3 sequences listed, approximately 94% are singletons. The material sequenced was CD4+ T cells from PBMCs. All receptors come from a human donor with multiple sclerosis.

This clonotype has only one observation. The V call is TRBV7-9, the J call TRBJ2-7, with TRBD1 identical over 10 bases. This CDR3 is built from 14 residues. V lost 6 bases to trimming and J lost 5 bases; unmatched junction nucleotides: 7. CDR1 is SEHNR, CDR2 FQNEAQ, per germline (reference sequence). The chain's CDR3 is CASSTGTGEDEQYF. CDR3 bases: TGTGCCAGCAGTACCGGGACAGGGGAAGACGAGCAGTACTTC.

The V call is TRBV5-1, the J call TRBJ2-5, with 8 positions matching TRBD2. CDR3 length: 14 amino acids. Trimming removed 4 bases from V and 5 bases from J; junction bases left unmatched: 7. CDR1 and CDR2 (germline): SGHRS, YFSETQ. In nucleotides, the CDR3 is TGCGCCAGCAGCACCGGGACTAGGGCGGAGACCCAGTACTTC. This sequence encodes CASSTGTRAETQYF.

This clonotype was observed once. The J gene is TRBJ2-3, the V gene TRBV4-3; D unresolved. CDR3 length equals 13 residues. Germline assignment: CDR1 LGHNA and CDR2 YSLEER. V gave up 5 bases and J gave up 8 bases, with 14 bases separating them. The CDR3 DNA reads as TGCGCCAGCAGCGAGTCTCTCCGGGCTACGCAGTATTTT. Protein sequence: CASSESLRATQYF.

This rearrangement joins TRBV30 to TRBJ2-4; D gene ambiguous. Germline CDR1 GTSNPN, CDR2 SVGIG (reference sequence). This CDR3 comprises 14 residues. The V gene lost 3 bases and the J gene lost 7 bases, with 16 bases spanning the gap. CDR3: CAWRLPSMGNIQYF. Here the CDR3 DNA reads TGTGCCTGGAGATTACCGTCGATGGGGAACATTCAGTACTTC.

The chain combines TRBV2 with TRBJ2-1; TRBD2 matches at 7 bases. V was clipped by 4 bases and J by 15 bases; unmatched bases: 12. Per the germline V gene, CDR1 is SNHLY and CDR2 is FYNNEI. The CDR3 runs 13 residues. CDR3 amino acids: CASSVQSGGSTFF. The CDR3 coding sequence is TGTGCCAGCAGTGTCCAGTCCGGCGGGAGCACGTTCTTC.

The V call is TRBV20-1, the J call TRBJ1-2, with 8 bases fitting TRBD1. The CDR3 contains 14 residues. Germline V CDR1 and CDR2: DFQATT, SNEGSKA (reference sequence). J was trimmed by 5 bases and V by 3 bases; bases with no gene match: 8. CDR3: CSASPQGGGYGYTF. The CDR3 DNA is TGCAGTGCTAGCCCACAGGGGGGAGGGTATGGCTACACCTTC.

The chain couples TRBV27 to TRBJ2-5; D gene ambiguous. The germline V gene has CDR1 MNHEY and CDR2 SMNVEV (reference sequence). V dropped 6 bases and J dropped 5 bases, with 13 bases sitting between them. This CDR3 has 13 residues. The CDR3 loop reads CASSPKVRETQYF. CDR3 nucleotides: TGTGCCAGCAGCCCAAAGGTACGGGAGACCCAGTACTTC.

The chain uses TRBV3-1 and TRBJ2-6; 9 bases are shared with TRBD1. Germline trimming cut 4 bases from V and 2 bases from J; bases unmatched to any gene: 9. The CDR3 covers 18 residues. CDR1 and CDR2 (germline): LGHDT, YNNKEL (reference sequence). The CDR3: CASSLKGTGLTGANVLTF. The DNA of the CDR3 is TGTGCCAGCAGCCTCAAAGGGACAGGGTTGACTGGGGCCAACGTCCTGACTTTC.

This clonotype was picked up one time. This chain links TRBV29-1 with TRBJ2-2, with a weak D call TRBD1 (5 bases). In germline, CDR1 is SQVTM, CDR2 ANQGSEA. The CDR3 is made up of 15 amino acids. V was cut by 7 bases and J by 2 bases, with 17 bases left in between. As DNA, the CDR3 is TGCAGCGGGGTAACAGGCGCCCTAAACACCGGGGAGCTGTTTTTT. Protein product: CSGVTGALNTGELFF.

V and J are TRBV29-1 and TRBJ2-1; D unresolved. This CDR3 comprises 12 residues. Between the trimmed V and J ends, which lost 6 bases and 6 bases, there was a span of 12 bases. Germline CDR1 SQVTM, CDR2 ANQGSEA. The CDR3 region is CSVTRAGNEQFF. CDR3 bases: TGCAGCGTGACTCGGGCAGGCAATGAGCAGTTCTTC.

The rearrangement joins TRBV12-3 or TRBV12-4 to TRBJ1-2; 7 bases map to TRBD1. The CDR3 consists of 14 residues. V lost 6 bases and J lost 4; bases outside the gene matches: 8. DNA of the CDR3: TGTGCCAGCAGGTACAGGGGATCTGGCTATGGCTACACCTTC. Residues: CASRYRGSGYGYTF.

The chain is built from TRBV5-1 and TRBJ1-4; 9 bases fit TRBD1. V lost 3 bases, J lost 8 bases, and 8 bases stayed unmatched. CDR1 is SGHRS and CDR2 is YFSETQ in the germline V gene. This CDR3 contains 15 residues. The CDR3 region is CASSSTGGRLEKLFF. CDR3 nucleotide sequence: TGCGCCAGCAGCTCTACAGGGGGCAGGTTGGAAAAACTGTTTTTT.

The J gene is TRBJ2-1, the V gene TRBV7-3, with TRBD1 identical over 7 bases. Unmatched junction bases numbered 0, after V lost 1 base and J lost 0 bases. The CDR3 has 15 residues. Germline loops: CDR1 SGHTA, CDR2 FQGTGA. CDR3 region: CASSLRDSSYNEQFF. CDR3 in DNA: TGTGCCAGCAGCTTAAGGGACAGCTCCTACAATGAGCAGTTCTTC.

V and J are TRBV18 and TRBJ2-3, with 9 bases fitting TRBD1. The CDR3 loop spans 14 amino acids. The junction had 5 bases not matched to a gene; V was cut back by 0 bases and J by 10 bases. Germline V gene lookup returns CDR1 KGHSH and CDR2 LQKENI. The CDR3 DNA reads TGTGCCAGCTCACCACCAGCGGGACAGGGTCCGCAGTATTTT. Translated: CASSPPAGQGPQYF.

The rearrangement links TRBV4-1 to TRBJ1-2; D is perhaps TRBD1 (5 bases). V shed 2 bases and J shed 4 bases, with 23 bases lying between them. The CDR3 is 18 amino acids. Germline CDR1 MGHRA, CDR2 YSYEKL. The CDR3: CASSQPSRGPRGGYGYTF. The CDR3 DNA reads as TGCGCCAGCAGCCAACCCAGCCGGGGCCCCCGTGGGGGCTATGGCTACACCTTC.

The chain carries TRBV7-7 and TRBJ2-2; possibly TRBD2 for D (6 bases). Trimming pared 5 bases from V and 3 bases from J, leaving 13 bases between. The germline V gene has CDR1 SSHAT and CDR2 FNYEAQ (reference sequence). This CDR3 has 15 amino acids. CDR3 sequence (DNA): TGTGCCAGCAGCCGAGTGGGGGGTGACACCGGGGAGCTGTTTTTT. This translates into CASSRVGGDTGELFF.

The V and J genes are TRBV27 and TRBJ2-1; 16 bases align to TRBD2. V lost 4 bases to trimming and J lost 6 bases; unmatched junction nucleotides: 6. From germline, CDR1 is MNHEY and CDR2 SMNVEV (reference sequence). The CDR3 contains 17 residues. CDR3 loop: CASSSPGLAGGINEQFF. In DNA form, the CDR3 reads TGTGCCAGCAGTTCTCCGGGACTAGCGGGAGGGATCAATGAGCAGTTCTTC.

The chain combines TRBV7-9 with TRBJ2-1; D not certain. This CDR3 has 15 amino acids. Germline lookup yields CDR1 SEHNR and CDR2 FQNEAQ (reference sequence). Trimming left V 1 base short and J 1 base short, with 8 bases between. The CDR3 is CASSLGASSYNEQFF. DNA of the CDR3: TGTGCCAGCAGCTTAGGGGCTAGTTCCTACAATGAGCAGTTCTTC.

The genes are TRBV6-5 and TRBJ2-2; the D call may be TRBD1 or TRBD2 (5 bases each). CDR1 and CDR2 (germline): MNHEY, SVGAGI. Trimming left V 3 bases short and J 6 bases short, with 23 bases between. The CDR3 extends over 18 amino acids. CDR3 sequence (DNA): TGTGCCAGCAGTTATGCCCTGCCCGGGACCAGGGAATCCGGGGAGCTGTTTTTT. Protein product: CASSYALPGTRESGELFF.

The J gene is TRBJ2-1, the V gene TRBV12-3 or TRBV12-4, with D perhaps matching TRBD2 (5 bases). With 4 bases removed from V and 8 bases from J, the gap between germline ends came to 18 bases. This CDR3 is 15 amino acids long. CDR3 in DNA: TGTGCCAGCAGTTCAACTCTTACTAGGCAGGATGAGCAGTTCTTC. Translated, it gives CASSSTLTRQDEQFF.

The CDR3, as DNA: TGTGCCAGCAGCTTAGAGGAAAGATCTGGGGCCAACGTCCTGACTTTC. As protein: CASSLEERSGANVLTF. The rearrangement uses TRBV7-8 and TRBJ2-6; D is uncertain. Trimming cost V 1 base and J 1 base, with 8 bases left between them. This CDR3 contains 16 residues. The germline CDR1 and CDR2 sequences are SGHVS and FQNEAQ.